One and the same sample provided the 14 T cell receptor beta chains below, sequenced in a study of T-cell reconstitution after alpha-beta-depleted transplantation in children. Unique molecular identifiers were used in preparing the TCRbeta library. TCRdb re-called the PCR reads through MiXCR, storing one row per CDR3 protein. This sample carries about 460,000 distinct CDR3 sequences, 9.5% to 12% of them seen once, and the ten largest clones take 12% to 15%. The material was PBMCs, mostly from graft donor cells, obtained 180 days after TCRalphabeta/CD19-depleted stem cell transplant. The receptor set was obtained from a female patient between 2 and 15 years old who had a stem cell transplant for aplastic anemia, so the T cells may come from the graft donor.

The chain combines TRBV4-3 with TRBJ1-1, with 9 bases fitting TRBD1. The J segment lost 6 bases and the V segment lost 0 bases, leaving 17 bases of the junction unmatched. Looked up from germline, CDR1 is LGHNA and CDR2 is YSLEER. The CDR3 has 19 residues. The CDR3 DNA is TGCGCCAGCAGCCAAGAGCCTCCGGGACAGGGAAGGGTCAGCGCTGAAGCTTTCTTT. Translation gives CASSQEPPGQGRVSAEAFF.

Many counts were recorded for this clonotype. The V and J genes are TRBV20-1 and TRBJ2-3, with D possibly being TRBD1 or TRBD2 (5 bases each). V was cut by 3 bases and J by 6 bases, with 10 bases left in between. CDR1 and CDR2 from the germline V gene are DFQATT and SNEGSKA (reference sequence). This CDR3 is built from 12 residues. In DNA, the CDR3 is TGCAGTGCTAGTCCAGGGACGGATACGCAGTATTTT. Translated: CSASPGTDTQYF.

This clonotype was counted a few times. DNA of the CDR3: TGTGCCAGCAATTTAGCGGGAGGGGGGGAAGAGACCCAGTACTTC. It specifies CASNLAGGGEETQYF. The chain recombines TRBV6-2 or TRBV6-3 with TRBJ2-5; 11 bases are shared with TRBD2. The ends lost 7 bases at V and 3 bases at J; junction bases unmatched: 7. There are 15 residues in the CDR3. The germline CDR1 and CDR2 sequences are MNHEY and SVGEGT.

This clonotype has just a few counts. CDR3 sequence (DNA): TGTGCCAGCAGCCGTGGGCCCGAGACAGGGGAATACGAGCAGTACTTC. Encoded protein: CASSRGPETGEYEQYF. This sequence joins TRBV7-7 and TRBJ2-7, with 8 bases that match TRBD1. Looked up from germline, CDR1 is SSHAT and CDR2 is FNYEAQ (reference sequence). The trim removed 5 bases at V and 4 bases at J, leaving 13 bases unmatched. The CDR3 runs to 16 residues.

The chain carries TRBV7-9 and TRBJ2-1; tentatively, D is TRBD2 (5 bases). Between the trimmed V and J ends, which lost 8 bases and 4 bases, there was a span of 12 bases. Germline CDR1 reads SEHNR; CDR2 reads FQNEAQ (reference sequence). The CDR3 has 13 amino acids. The CDR3 DNA is TGTGCCAGCGTTCGAGCGGAATACAATGAGCAGTTCTTC. Amino acids: CASVRAEYNEQFF.

This clonotype was seen at least ten times. The chain uses TRBV7-6 and TRBJ2-1; TRBD2 matches at 9 bases. The CDR3 sequence is 16 residues long. The V gene's germline CDR1 is SGHVS and CDR2 FNYEAQ. J gave up 2 bases and V 1 base, and 3 bases lay outside the gene matches. CDR3 nucleotide sequence: TGTGCCAGCAGCTTAGGGCTAGCGGGACCCTACAATGAGCAGTTCTTC. This translates into CASSLGLAGPYNEQFF.

This clonotype was counted at least ten times. The V and J genes are TRBV12-3 or TRBV12-4 and TRBJ2-1; D remains unclear. This CDR3 comprises 11 residues. V lost 6 bases to trimming and J lost 9 bases, with 9 bases between them. The CDR3 spells CASSPTGEQFF. Written as DNA, the CDR3 is TGTGCCAGCAGCCCAACGGGTGAGCAGTTCTTC.

This rearrangement joins TRBV2 to TRBJ2-7; perhaps TRBD2 as D (6 bases). V shed 2 bases and J shed 4 bases, with 15 bases lying between them. The CDR3 consists of 15 residues. Germline loops: CDR1 SNHLY, CDR2 FYNNEI. DNA of the CDR3: TGTGCCAGCAGTGAATGGGCTAGCGAGAATTACGAGCAGTACTTC. As protein: CASSEWASENYEQYF. Combining the CDR3 with reference TRBV2 and TRBJ2-7 gives the whole variable domain EPEVTQTPSHQVTQMGQEVILRCVPISNHLYFYWYRQILGQKVEFLVSFYNNEISEKSEIFDDQFSVERPDGSNFTLKIRSTKLEDSAMYFCASSEWASENYEQYFGPGTRLTVT.

This chain connects TRBV20-1 to TRBJ1-5; maybe TRBD1 (6 bases). V dropped 0 bases and J dropped 4 bases, with 10 bases sitting between them. The CDR3 spans 14 residues. Germline CDR1 and CDR2: DFQATT and SNEGSKA (reference sequence). The CDR3 loop is CSARDPQGNQPQHF. The CDR3 nucleotides read TGCAGTGCTAGAGACCCCCAGGGGAATCAGCCCCAGCATTTT.

V gene TRBV10-3 combines with J gene TRBJ2-1, with 8 bases aligning to TRBD2. The CDR3 spans 17 residues. Germline-derived CDR1 and CDR2 are ENHRY and SYGVKD. V lost 2 bases, J lost 0 bases, and 6 bases stayed unmatched. In DNA form, the CDR3 reads TGTGCCATCAGTGAGAAGCTAGCGGGCAGCTCCTACAATGAGCAGTTCTTC. This codes for CAISEKLAGSSYNEQFF.

In its sample, this clonotype was seen a few times. This CDR3 is CATSRDTKLSGVSPLHF. The DNA of the CDR3 is TGTGCCACCAGCAGAGATACGAAGCTCTCGGGGGTTTCACCCCTCCACTTT. V is TRBV15 and J is TRBJ1-6; possible D gene TRBD1, 5 bases. V was cut by 0 bases and J by 9 bases, with 18 bases left in between. Germline values: CDR1 LNHNV, CDR2 YYDKDF (reference sequence). The CDR3 loop spans 17 amino acids.

The table lists this clonotype with a few counts. CDR3 sequence reads: CASSLERQGHYEQYF. The CDR3 DNA reads TGTGCCAGCAGCTTAGAACGACAGGGCCACTACGAGCAGTACTTC. The chain joins TRBV7-6 to TRBJ2-7, with 7 bases fitting TRBD1. Germline-derived CDR1 and CDR2 are SGHVS and FNYEAQ. This CDR3 comprises 15 residues. V dropped 1 base and J dropped 3; count of bases not matched to a gene: 6.

This clonotype was seen only a few times. This chain connects TRBV28 to TRBJ1-6, with D hard to call. Deletions cut 3 bases from V and 4 bases from J, with 13 bases between. CDR1 is MDHEN, CDR2 SYDVKM, per germline. The CDR3 contains 16 residues. The CDR3 DNA follows: TGTGCCAGCAGTTTCGCTCCGGCAGGTTATAATTCACCCCTCCACTTT. It encodes CASSFAPAGYNSPLHF.

This clonotype was recorded a few times. The J gene is TRBJ2-3, the V gene TRBV7-2, with D uncertain. V lost 5 bases and J lost 2, with 11 bases in between. Germline V lookup: CDR1 SGHTA, CDR2 FQGNSA. The CDR3 spans 14 residues. This chain's CDR3 is CASSPSWHTDTQYF. Written as DNA, the CDR3 is TGTGCCAGCAGCCCGTCATGGCACACAGATACGCAGTATTTT.